A single sample gave rise to the 31 T cell receptor beta chains below, sequenced in a study of shared clonotypes between healthy human individuals. Sequencing used immunoSEQ multiplex PCR; TCRdb keeps in-frame clones, though not all of them. This sample has approximately 100,000 clones, with just over 65% found just once. The material sequenced was memory CD8+ T cells sorted from blood. The subset was: CD45RO+ cells pooled with CCR7-negative TemRA cells. These receptors were collected from a woman aged 25 to 39 in good health.

The genes are TRBV5-4 and TRBJ2-6; the match to TRBD1 covers 7 bases. Trimming took 2 bases from V and 3 from J; bases not matched to a gene: 2. The CDR3 has 15 residues. Germline-derived CDR1 and CDR2 are SGHNT and YYREEE (reference sequence). In DNA, the CDR3 is TGTGCCAGCAGCTTCGACAGGGATGGGGCCAACGTCCTGACTTTC. Its translation: CASSFDRDGANVLTF.

The J gene is TRBJ2-1, the V gene TRBV7-2, with D perhaps TRBD2 (6 bases). CDR1 and CDR2 from the germline V gene are SGHTA and FQGNSA. The CDR3 spans 16 residues. Trimming removed 0 bases at V and 7 bases at J, with 16 bases between. This CDR3 is CASSLAGAGRDNEQFF. CDR3 nucleotides: TGTGCCAGCAGCTTAGCGGGTGCGGGAAGGGATAATGAGCAGTTCTTC.

This clone was seen at least ten times. J is TRBJ1-1 and V is TRBV18; 9 bases line up with TRBD1. Losses at the gene ends were 3 bases for V and 7 bases for J; bases not matched to a gene: 9. Germline lookup yields CDR1 KGHSH and CDR2 LQKENI. This CDR3 has 15 residues. DNA for the CDR3: TGTGCCAGCTCACCTTACAGGGGGCGTGAGGGTGAAGCTTTCTTT. This encodes CASSPYRGREGEAFF.

The chain links TRBV5-4 to TRBJ2-3, with 9 nucleotides matching TRBD2. From germline, CDR1 is SGHNT and CDR2 YYREEE (reference sequence). The junction had 16 bases not matched to a gene; V was cut back by 4 bases and J by 1 base. The CDR3 spans 19 residues. This CDR3 reads CASSPGWIAGEGGTDTQYF. For the CDR3, the DNA is TGTGCCAGCAGCCCCGGGTGGATAGCGGGAGAAGGTGGCACAGATACGCAGTATTTT.

The chain carries TRBV12-2 and TRBJ1-4; TRBD1, the D gene given by the table, was not confirmed from the DNA. TRBV12-2 is assigned pseudogene status. CDR3 length equals 15 residues. The CDR3 here is CASRLRHSINEKLFF. The CDR3 DNA sequence: TGTGCAAGTCGCCTAAGACATAGTATTAATGAAAAACTGTTTTTT.

This chain connects TRBV7-6 to TRBJ2-7; D unclear. The germline CDR1 and CDR2 sequences are SGHVS and FNYEAQ. The CDR3 covers 13 residues. Trimming removed 8 bases at V and 0 bases at J, with 11 bases between. DNA for the CDR3: TGTGCCAGCCGCGAGAAGAGCTCCTACGAGCAGTACTTC. Protein: CASREKSSYEQYF. The full variable domain, completed using reference TRBV7-6 and TRBJ2-7, is GAGVSQSPRYKVTKRGQDVALRCDPISGHVSLYWYRQALGQGPEFLTYFNYEAQQDKSGLPNDRFSAERPEGSISTLTIQRTEQRDSAMYRCASREKSSYEQYFGPGTRLTVT.

V and J are TRBV28 and TRBJ1-1; D is possibly TRBD1 (6 bases). With 6 bases removed from V and 0 bases from J, the gap between germline ends came to 14 bases. The germline V gene encodes CDR1 MDHEN and CDR2 SYDVKM. This CDR3 has 15 residues. This chain's CDR3 is CASRARQAMNTEAFF. CDR3 nucleotide sequence: TGTGCCAGCAGAGCAAGACAGGCTATGAACACTGAAGCTTTCTTT.

The rearrangement uses TRBV9 and TRBJ2-3; perhaps TRBD1 as D (6 bases). Trimming took off 3 bases at V and 5 bases at J, with 19 bases between the two ends. From germline, CDR1 is SGDLS and CDR2 YYNGEE. The CDR3 covers 16 residues. CDR3 loop: CASSGGRCRCEDTQYF. CDR3 bases: TGTGCCAGCAGCGGGGGGCGTTGTAGGTGCGAAGATACGCAGTATTTT. The full variable domain, completed using reference TRBV9 and TRBJ2-3, is DSGVTQTPKHLITATGQRVTLRCSPRSGDLSVYWYQQSLDQGLQFLIQYYNGEERAKGNILERFSAQQFPDLHSELNLSSLELGDSALYFCASSGGRCRCEDTQYFGPGTRLTVL.

The V and J genes are TRBV4-1 and TRBJ1-5, with D possibly TRBD1 on 5 matching bases. From germline, CDR1 is MGHRA and CDR2 YSYEKL. V lost 0 bases and J lost 4, with 19 bases in between. The CDR3 is made up of 18 amino acids. The CDR3 sequence is CASSQDTPLRGMNQPQHF. The DNA for the CDR3 is TGCGCCAGCAGCCAAGATACGCCGCTGAGGGGAATGAATCAGCCCCAGCATTTT.

This clone was counted once. The chain couples TRBV6-5 to TRBJ1-5, with D uncertain. The V and J ends lost 0 bases and 0 bases respectively, with 9 bases between them. The CDR3 has 16 amino acids. Germline V lookup: CDR1 MNHEY, CDR2 SVGAGI. DNA for the CDR3: TGTGCCAGCAGTTACTCGCGAGGATATAGCAATCAGCCCCAGCATTTT. Its translation: CASSYSRGYSNQPQHF.

The rearrangement uses TRBV5-5 and TRBJ1-2; tentatively, D is TRBD1 (6 bases). Germline V gene sequence: CDR1 SGHKS, CDR2 YYEKEE (reference sequence). CDR3 size: 17 residues. Trimming stripped 4 bases from V and 4 bases from J, with 23 bases between. The CDR3 protein is CASSLGRTDASFYGYTF. The CDR3, as DNA: TGTGCCAGCAGCCTTGGGAGGACAGACGCGTCCTTCTATGGCTACACCTTC.

The chain combines TRBV7-8 with TRBJ2-7; the D gene is possibly TRBD1 (6 bases). The CDR3 spans 15 residues. V gave up 2 bases and J gave up 7 bases, with 18 bases separating them. Looked up from germline, CDR1 is SGHVS and CDR2 is FQNEAQ. CDR3 nucleotide sequence: TGTGCCAGCAGCTTAATAGGGCAGGGGCTGAGTGAGCAGTACTTC. Protein product: CASSLIGQGLSEQYF.

This clone showed up just a few times. This chain joins TRBV23-1 and TRBJ2-7; weak D call: TRBD2 (7 bases). TRBV23-1 is an ORF, with its function uncertain. V gave up 1 base and J gave up 2 bases, with 24 bases separating them. The CDR3 is 19 residues long. The CDR3 DNA reads TGCGCCAGCAGTCAATTTAGGGGGTGGGCTAGCGGAAGAGCCTACGAGCAGTACTTC. It translates to CASSQFRGWASGRAYEQYF.

CDR3 in DNA: TGTGCCAGTAGTATAGCAGGGGCTGGGGCCAACGTCCTGACTTTC. As protein: CASSIAGAGANVLTF. This chain uses TRBV19 with TRBJ2-6; perhaps TRBD1 as D (6 bases). V was pared by 1 base and J by 2 bases, with 6 bases between. Germline V gene data show CDR1 as LNHDA and CDR2 as SQIVND (reference sequence). This CDR3 is 15 amino acids long.

The chain uses TRBV5-8 and TRBJ1-2; tentatively, D is TRBD1 (6 bases). The CDR3 has 16 residues. Germline values: CDR1 SGHTS, CDR2 YDEGEE. Trimming shortened V by 4 bases and J by 6 bases, and 22 bases separated the two germline ends. CDR3 in DNA: TGTGCCAGCAGCCGGACTAATATCGGGGGGGGCGATGGCTACACCTTC. Its protein is CASSRTNIGGGDGYTF.

The chain carries TRBV5-4 and TRBJ2-1; 7 bases are shared with TRBD2. The CDR3 totals 15 residues. CDR1 SGHNT and CDR2 YYREEE come from the germline V gene (reference sequence). V lost 3 bases, J lost 8 bases, and 11 bases stayed unmatched. This CDR3 reads CASSSGTNLGYEQFF. For the CDR3, the DNA is TGTGCCAGCAGCTCCGGGACTAACCTAGGGTATGAGCAGTTCTTC.

This clone has just one count. CDR3 sequence (DNA): TGTGCCAGCAGCGCGGGACAGATCTATAGCAATCAGCCCCAGCATTTT. Translated: CASSAGQIYSNQPQHF. The gene calls are TRBV5-5 and TRBJ1-5; TRBD1 matches 7 bases. V shed 4 bases, J shed 0 bases, and the junction held 7 bases outside the gene matches. Germline lookup yields CDR1 SGHKS and CDR2 YYEKEE (reference sequence). The CDR3 runs 16 residues.

This sequence joins TRBV29-1 and TRBJ2-3, with 10 bases matching TRBD2. This CDR3 spans 14 amino acids. The germline V gene encodes CDR1 SQVTM and CDR2 ANQGSEA. V was pared by 6 bases and J by 2 bases, with 5 bases of the junction left unmatched. The CDR3: CSVGTSEITDTQYF. CDR3 bases: TGCAGCGTCGGGACTAGCGAGATCACAGATACGCAGTATTTT.

This chain joins TRBV11-3 and TRBJ2-1; 10 bases map to TRBD2. After removal of 4 bases from V and 6 bases from J, the junction contained 6 bases not matched to a gene. CDR3 length: 15 residues. The germline V gene has CDR1 SGHNT and CDR2 YENEEA. The CDR3 region is CASSSSGRASNEQFF. In DNA, the CDR3 is TGTGCCAGCAGCTCCAGCGGGAGGGCCTCCAATGAGCAGTTCTTC.

This clone came up once. This rearrangement joins TRBV19 to TRBJ2-7, with 13 bases aligning to TRBD2. This CDR3 has 15 amino acids. Looked up from germline, CDR1 is LNHDA and CDR2 is SQIVND (reference sequence). With V trimmed by 5 bases and J by 4 bases, 5 bases remained unmatched. DNA of the CDR3: TGTGCCAGTAGTCTGGGACTAGCGGGATTTTACGAGCAGTACTTC. This codes for CASSLGLAGFYEQYF.

This chain connects TRBV10-2 to TRBJ2-7; weak D call: TRBD2 (6 bases). Germline CDR1 is WSHSY and CDR2 is SAAADI. The V and J ends lost 10 bases and 1 base respectively, with 23 bases between them. The CDR3 contains 16 residues. CDR3 sequence (DNA): TGCGCCATCCATACTCGCCCCGGGGGTGATTCCTACGAGCAGTACTTC. This encodes CAIHTRPGGDSYEQYF.

This clone showed up just a few times. The chain has TRBV19 and TRBJ2-7; the D call may be TRBD1 or TRBD2 (5 bases each). Deletions cut 5 bases from V and 4 bases from J, with 15 bases between. The CDR3 runs 14 residues. Germline assignment: CDR1 LNHDA and CDR2 SQIVND (reference sequence). The CDR3 DNA is TGTGCCAGTAGTGCCATGGGACGGAGTTACGAGCAGTACTTC. Its protein product is CASSAMGRSYEQYF.

The rearrangement joins TRBV4-2 to TRBJ2-1; D perhaps matches TRBD2 (6 bases). Trimming shortened V by 4 bases and J by 7 bases, and 20 bases separated the two germline ends. The CDR3 covers 16 residues. Germline V lookup: CDR1 LGHNA, CDR2 YNFKEQ. This CDR3 is CASSLVGEASWNEQFF. The DNA for the CDR3 is TGTGCCAGCAGCCTGGTAGGGGAGGCCAGTTGGAATGAGCAGTTCTTC.

This clone was seen a handful of times. V is TRBV2 and J is TRBJ2-3, with a tentative D call TRBD2 (5 bases). Deletions cut 0 bases from V and 6 bases from J, with 19 bases between. Looked up from germline, CDR1 is SNHLY and CDR2 is FYNNEI. This CDR3 is 17 amino acids long. In DNA, the CDR3 is TGTGCCAGCAGTGAAGCAGCGGCGGGTGGCCCCAGGGATACGCAGTATTTT. This codes for CASSEAAAGGPRDTQYF.

This clone has ten or more counts. Other nucleotide sequences in the sample specify the same CDR3. This rearrangement joins TRBV25-1 to TRBJ2-5; D remains ambiguous. With 5 bases removed from V and 1 base from J, the gap between germline ends came to 5 bases. The germline CDR1 and CDR2 sequences are MGHDK and SYGVNS. This CDR3 comprises 12 residues. This CDR3 is CASSQGQETQYF. The CDR3 DNA sequence: TGTGCCAGCAGTCAAGGCCAAGAGACCCAGTACTTC.

The chain employs TRBV5-6 and TRBJ2-2; possibly TRBD2 for D (5 bases). The V and J ends lost 0 bases and 3 bases respectively, with 18 bases between them. Germline CDR1 and CDR2: SGHDT and YYEEEE. The CDR3 contains 18 residues. The CDR3 DNA reads TGTGCCAGCAGCTTGGTTTACGTACCAGGACTCCACACCGGGGAGCTGTTTTTT. Protein sequence: CASSLVYVPGLHTGELFF.

The chain recombines TRBV7-9 with TRBJ2-3; tentative D call: TRBD2 (6 bases). This CDR3 has 16 amino acids. V was clipped by 3 bases and J by 2 bases, with 15 bases between them. Germline CDR1 SEHNR, CDR2 FQNEAQ (reference sequence). The DNA for the CDR3 is TGTGCCAGCAGCTTGCCGTTGCGGGACCCCACAGATACGCAGTATTTT. It specifies CASSLPLRDPTDTQYF. Using reference TRBV7-9 and TRBJ2-3 for the parts outside the CDR3, the full variable domain is DTGVSQNPRHKITKRGQNVTFRCDPISEHNRLYWYRQTLGQGPEFLTYFQNEAQLEKSRLLSDRFSAERPKGSFSTLEIQRTEQGDSAMYLCASSLPLRDPTDTQYFGPGTRLTVL.

This sequence joins TRBV27 and TRBJ2-2, with TRBD2 identical over 11 bases. The CDR3 length is 16 residues. The V and J ends lost 6 bases and 10 bases, in that order; junction bases with no gene match: 13. Germline lookup yields CDR1 MNHEY and CDR2 SMNVEV (reference sequence). Written as DNA, the CDR3 is TGTGCCAGCAGATTACTGGGGACTAGCGGAGCATTGGAGCTGTTTTTT. It is translated as CASRLLGTSGALELFF.

The genes are TRBV6-4 and TRBJ2-3, with D unclear. CDR3 size: 14 residues. From germline, CDR1 is MRHNA and CDR2 SNTAGT. V lost 0 bases and J 6 bases, leaving 10 bases between the germline ends. The CDR3 here is CASSDSGFLDTQYF. The CDR3 coding sequence is TGTGCCAGCAGTGACTCGGGGTTTTTGGATACGCAGTATTTT.

This clone was seen at least ten times. The chain is built from TRBV6-4 and TRBJ2-3; the match to TRBD2 covers 12 bases. V was clipped by 6 bases and J by 4 bases; unmatched bases: 5. This CDR3 has 15 residues. Germline lookup yields CDR1 MRHNA and CDR2 SNTAGT. CDR3 protein: CASRRTSGNSDTQYF. CDR3 DNA sequence: TGTGCCAGCAGGAGGACTAGCGGGAATTCAGATACGCAGTATTTT.

The chain uses TRBV4-1 and TRBJ2-1, with 11 positions matching TRBD2. The V segment lost 2 bases and the J segment 9 bases; nucleotides outside the gene matches: 9. Germline assignment: CDR1 MGHRA and CDR2 YSYEKL. CDR3 length: 16 amino acids. The CDR3 sequence: CASSQSNSGRGGEQFF. CDR3 DNA: TGCGCCAGCAGCCAATCGAATAGCGGGAGGGGGGGTGAGCAGTTCTTC.